The rows below give T cell receptor beta chains drawn from one sample of a study of cytomegalovirus exposure and HLA in healthy donors. Repertoires were generated with immunoSEQ multiplex PCR, while TCRdb's copy carries only in-frame clones and drops some. The repertoire holds 140,000 or so clones, with 80% to 90% as singletons. The sequenced sample was PBMCs. These TCRs come from a woman in her 30s in good health and CMV-seropositive. CDR3s include the opening cysteine and the closing phenylalanine or tryptophan. D genes are given only for firm matches. The listing skips clone size in some rows; elsewhere it reads once, few, many or a size class.

CDR3 DNA: TGTGCCAGCAGCTTAGGCGGTGGCTCCTACGAGCAGTACTTC; CDR3 protein: CASSLGGGSYEQYF; J gene: TRBJ2-7; V gene: TRBV7-3; D gene: .; clone size: .
CDR3 DNA: TGTGCCAGCAGCTTATCAGGGGGGCCCTACTACGAGCAGTACTTC; CDR3 protein: CASSLSGGPYYEQYF; J gene: TRBJ2-7; V gene: TRBV7-8; D gene: .; clone size: .
CDR3 DNA: TGTGCCAGCAGCCTATCTCACGAGCAGTACTTC; CDR3 protein: CASSLSHEQYF; J gene: TRBJ2-7; V gene: TRBV14; D gene: .; clone size: .
CDR3 DNA: TGCGCCAGCAGCTACCTAGCTAGCCGCCGTATAAATGAGCAGTTCTTC; CDR3 protein: CASSYLASRRINEQFF; J gene: TRBJ2-1; V gene: TRBV5-1; D gene: .; clone size: .
CDR3 DNA: TGTGCCAGCAGCTTAGCGGCGGTAGCGGGAGGTGGTACAGATACGCAGTATTTT; CDR3 protein: CASSLAAVAGGGTDTQYF; J gene: TRBJ2-3; V gene: TRBV7-6; D gene: TRBD2; clone size: .
CDR3 DNA: TGTGCCAGCAGCCACAGGGTTGACAATGAGCAGTTCTTC; CDR3 protein: CASSHRVDNEQFF; J gene: TRBJ2-1; V gene: TRBV6-1; D gene: .; clone size: once
CDR3 DNA: TGCGCCAGCAGCCCAGGGACACACCAGCCCCAGCATTTT; CDR3 protein: CASSPGTHQPQHF; J gene: TRBJ1-5; V gene: TRBV4-1; D gene: .; clone size: .
CDR3 DNA: TGTGCCAGCAGCTTGGCGGACAGGGGGCTCTTATACGAGCAGTACTTC; CDR3 protein: CASSLADRGLLYEQYF; J gene: TRBJ2-7; V gene: TRBV5-5; D gene: TRBD1; clone size: .
CDR3 DNA: TGTGCCAGCAGGGAAGCAGGGGGCGAGCAGTACTTC; CDR3 protein: CASREAGGEQYF; J gene: TRBJ2-7; V gene: TRBV27; D gene: TRBD1; clone size: once
CDR3 DNA: TGCGCCAGCAGCCGGGTCGCAGGGGGAGCCTATGGCTACACCTTC; CDR3 protein: CASSRVAGGAYGYTF; J gene: TRBJ1-2; V gene: TRBV5-1; D gene: TRBD1; clone size: .
CDR3 DNA: TGTGCCAGCAGCTGGACGGAACAGGGGGCTTTTGGCTACACCTTC; CDR3 protein: CASSWTEQGAFGYTF; J gene: TRBJ1-2; V gene: TRBV5-5; D gene: TRBD1; clone size: few
CDR3 DNA: TGTGCCAGCAGTTTATCTCCTAGCGGATACGAGCAGTACTTC; CDR3 protein: CASSLSPSGYEQYF; J gene: TRBJ2-7; V gene: TRBV27; D gene: TRBD2; clone size: once
CDR3 DNA: TGTGCCAGCTCACCAAAGGCAGGGGCTTTCTACGAGCAGTACTTC; CDR3 protein: CASSPKAGAFYEQYF; J gene: TRBJ2-7; V gene: TRBV18; D gene: .; clone size: .
CDR3 DNA: TGTGCCAGCGGACAGGGGGACGAGCAGTACTTC; CDR3 protein: CASGQGDEQYF; J gene: TRBJ2-7; V gene: TRBV19; D gene: TRBD1; clone size: .
CDR3 DNA: TGTGCCAGCAGTGAGTGGTCTAGCCGAAGTCGAGAGACCCAGTACTTC; CDR3 protein: CASSEWSSRSRETQYF; J gene: TRBJ2-5; V gene: TRBV25-1; D gene: .; clone size: .
CDR3 DNA: TGTGCCAGCTCACCCCCCGTGGCGGCAGATACGCAGTATTTT; CDR3 protein: CASSPPVAADTQYF; J gene: TRBJ2-3; V gene: TRBV18; D gene: .; clone size: .
CDR3 DNA: TGTGCCAGCAGCCAATTCCGGGGGGGCTACGAGCAGTACTTC; CDR3 protein: CASSQFRGGYEQYF; J gene: TRBJ2-7; V gene: TRBV4-2; D gene: TRBD2; clone size: .
CDR3 DNA: TGTGCCAGTAGTAAGGACAGCTATGGCTACACCTTC; CDR3 protein: CASSKDSYGYTF; J gene: TRBJ1-2; V gene: TRBV19; D gene: .; clone size: once
CDR3 DNA: TGCGCCAGCAGCCAATTTGACAGGGACCTTGTGGATGAGCAGTTCTTC; CDR3 protein: CASSQFDRDLVDEQFF; J gene: TRBJ2-1; V gene: TRBV4-1; D gene: TRBD1; clone size: .
CDR3 DNA: TGTGCCAGCAGCTGGACTAGCGGGAGTCCCTACAATGAGCAGTTCTTC; CDR3 protein: CASSWTSGSPYNEQFF; J gene: TRBJ2-1; V gene: TRBV11-1; D gene: TRBD2; clone size: .
CDR3 DNA: TGCAGCGTTTCAGACCAGGGGGCCATACCTAAGGAGCAGTACTTC; CDR3 protein: CSVSDQGAIPKEQYF; J gene: TRBJ2-7; V gene: TRBV29-1; D gene: TRBD1; clone size: .
CDR3 DNA: TGCGCCAGCAGCCAAGAGTACGGTGAAGCTTTCTTT; CDR3 protein: CASSQEYGEAFF; J gene: TRBJ1-1; V gene: TRBV4-1; D gene: .; clone size: .
CDR3 DNA: TGCAGCGTCTTCAGACAGGGAGATGGCTACACCTTC; CDR3 protein: CSVFRQGDGYTF; J gene: TRBJ1-2; V gene: TRBV29-1; D gene: TRBD1; clone size: .
CDR3 DNA: TGCGCCAGCAGCTTCGGGACAGGGAGTAACGAGCAGTACTTC; CDR3 protein: CASSFGTGSNEQYF; J gene: TRBJ2-7; V gene: TRBV5-1; D gene: TRBD1; clone size: once
CDR3 DNA: TGTGCCAGCAGCTGGGACAGGGGGAACACTGAAGCTTTCTTT; CDR3 protein: CASSWDRGNTEAFF; J gene: TRBJ1-1; V gene: TRBV6-5; D gene: TRBD1; clone size: .
CDR3 DNA: TGTGCCAGCAGCGTAGGCGGGTTGCAGTCGATGGCTGGAAACACCATATATTTT; CDR3 protein: CASSVGGLQSMAGNTIYF; J gene: TRBJ1-3; V gene: TRBV9; D gene: .; clone size: .
CDR3 DNA: TGCGCCAGCAGCCGTGGACAAGCGAACACCGGGGAGCTGTTTTTT; CDR3 protein: CASSRGQANTGELFF; J gene: TRBJ2-2; V gene: TRBV5-1; D gene: .; clone size: once
CDR3 DNA: TGTGCCAGCAGTCCAGGGACAGGGAACTATGGCTACACCTTC; CDR3 protein: CASSPGTGNYGYTF; J gene: TRBJ1-2; V gene: TRBV2; D gene: TRBD1; clone size: few
CDR3 DNA: TGTGCCAGCAGCTTACCATTCCGGGACAGGGTCCTCCACGAGCAGTACTTC; CDR3 protein: CASSLPFRDRVLHEQYF; J gene: TRBJ2-7; V gene: TRBV7-2; D gene: TRBD1; clone size: .
CDR3 DNA: TGTGCCAGCAGAAAGGAGACAGCGACTGGAAACACCATATATTTT; CDR3 protein: CASRKETATGNTIYF; J gene: TRBJ1-3; V gene: TRBV2; D gene: .; clone size: .
CDR3 DNA: TGTGCCAGCTCACCATCTTCCCTTACAGATACGCAGTATTTT; CDR3 protein: CASSPSSLTDTQYF; J gene: TRBJ2-3; V gene: TRBV18; D gene: .; clone size: .
CDR3 DNA: TGCGCCAGCAGCTTGTTCTACGCTAAGGCTAGCGGGATAAATGAGCAGTTCTTC; CDR3 protein: CASSLFYAKASGINEQFF; J gene: TRBJ2-1; V gene: TRBV5-1; D gene: TRBD2; clone size: .
CDR3 DNA: TGCAGCGTTGGGGCAGGAACGAACTATGGCTACACCTTC; CDR3 protein: CSVGAGTNYGYTF; J gene: TRBJ1-2; V gene: TRBV29-1; D gene: .; clone size: .
CDR3 DNA: TGTGCCAGCAGCTCCCGGACAGGGGGGAAAGCTTTCTTT; CDR3 protein: CASSSRTGGKAFF; J gene: TRBJ1-1; V gene: TRBV7-9; D gene: TRBD1; clone size: .
CDR3 DNA: TGTGCCATCAGTGAAGGACAGAACTATGGCTACACCTTC; CDR3 protein: CAISEGQNYGYTF; J gene: TRBJ1-2; V gene: TRBV10-3; D gene: .; clone size: .
CDR3 DNA: TGCGCCAGCAGCTTGGAGTACGTCGGGATGACTGAAGCTTTCTTT; CDR3 protein: CASSLEYVGMTEAFF; J gene: TRBJ1-1; V gene: TRBV5-1; D gene: .; clone size: .
CDR3 DNA: TGTGCCAGCAGTTTTTTCCGGAGCTCCTACGAGCAGTACTTC; CDR3 protein: CASSFFRSSYEQYF; J gene: TRBJ2-7; V gene: TRBV28; D gene: .; clone size: once
CDR3 DNA: TGTGCCATCAGTGATACAGGGGTGGTTGCGCAGTTCTTC; CDR3 protein: CAISDTGVVAQFF; J gene: TRBJ2-1; V gene: TRBV10-3; D gene: TRBD1; clone size: .
CDR3 DNA: TGTGCCAGCAGTTTAAGAGACTACTGGGCCGAGCAGTACTTC; CDR3 protein: CASSLRDYWAEQYF; J gene: TRBJ2-7; V gene: TRBV28; D gene: .; clone size: .
CDR3 DNA: TGTGCCAGTAGTAATTTTGGACAGGCCAACTATGGCTACACCTTC; CDR3 protein: CASSNFGQANYGYTF; J gene: TRBJ1-2; V gene: TRBV19; D gene: TRBD1; clone size: .
CDR3 DNA: TGTGCCAGCAGTGAAGACAGCGGGGCCTACAATGAGCAGTTCTTC; CDR3 protein: CASSEDSGAYNEQFF; J gene: TRBJ2-1; V gene: TRBV2; D gene: TRBD2; clone size: .
CDR3 DNA: TGTGCCAGCAGCCACGGGACTAGCGGGGGGCTTCAGTACTTC; CDR3 protein: CASSHGTSGGLQYF; J gene: TRBJ2-4; V gene: TRBV7-2; D gene: TRBD2; clone size: once
CDR3 DNA: TGCGCCAGCAGTGGGGGGTACGAGCAGTACTTC; CDR3 protein: CASSGGYEQYF; J gene: TRBJ2-7; V gene: TRBV5-1; D gene: .; clone size: .
CDR3 DNA: TGCGCCAGCAGCTTGTCTAGCGGGAGTATAGATACGCAGTATTTT; CDR3 protein: CASSLSSGSIDTQYF; J gene: TRBJ2-3; V gene: TRBV5-1; D gene: TRBD2; clone size: .
CDR3 DNA: TGTGCTAGTGGTTTGGGCGGACTGAATGAGCAGTTCTTC; CDR3 protein: CASGLGGLNEQFF; J gene: TRBJ2-1; V gene: TRBV12-5; D gene: .; clone size: .
CDR3 DNA: TGTGCCAGCAGTTACCCAGGGGTTAACACTGAAGCTTTCTTT; CDR3 protein: CASSYPGVNTEAFF; J gene: TRBJ1-1; V gene: TRBV6-6; D gene: .; clone size: .